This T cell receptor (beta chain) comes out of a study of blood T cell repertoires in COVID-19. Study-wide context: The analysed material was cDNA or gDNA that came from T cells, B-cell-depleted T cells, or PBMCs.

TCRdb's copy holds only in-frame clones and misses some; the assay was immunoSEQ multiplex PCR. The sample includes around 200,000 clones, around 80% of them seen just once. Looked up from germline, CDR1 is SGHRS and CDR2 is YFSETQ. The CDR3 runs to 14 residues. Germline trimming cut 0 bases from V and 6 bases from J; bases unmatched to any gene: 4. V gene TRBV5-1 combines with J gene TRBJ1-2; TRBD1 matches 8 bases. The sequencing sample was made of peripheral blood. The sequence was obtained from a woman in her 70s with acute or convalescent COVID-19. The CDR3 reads CASSLAGQGDGYTF. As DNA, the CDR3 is TGCGCCAGCAGCTTGGCCGGACAGGGAGATGGCTACACCTTC.